The T cell receptor (beta chain) under discussion was sequenced for a study of blood T cell repertoires in COVID-19. Across the study: In each case, the material was cDNA or gDNA derived from T cells, B-cell-depleted T cells, or PBMCs.

Trimming took 4 bases from V and 4 from J; bases not matched to a gene: 5. The CDR3 runs 14 residues. Germline values: CDR1 SGHRS, CDR2 YFSETQ. In the authors' methods: Scientists estimated how many nucleated cells there were by amplifying reference gene primers. TCRdb's copy holds only in-frame clones and misses some; the assay was immunoSEQ multiplex PCR. V, J and clone size were drawn from that table, and D and trimming were deduced from the DNA. The repertoire consists of some 170,000 clones, with roughly 86% occurring once and the leading ten covering around 1.6%. The chain links TRBV5-1 to TRBJ2-3; 8 bases are a match to TRBD1. The sample was peripheral blood. The clonotype originates from a woman aged 50 to 65 with acute or convalescent COVID-19. The CDR3 here is CASSPGQGADTQYF. The CDR3 DNA is TGCGCCAGCAGCCCTGGACAGGGAGCAGATACGCAGTATTTT.